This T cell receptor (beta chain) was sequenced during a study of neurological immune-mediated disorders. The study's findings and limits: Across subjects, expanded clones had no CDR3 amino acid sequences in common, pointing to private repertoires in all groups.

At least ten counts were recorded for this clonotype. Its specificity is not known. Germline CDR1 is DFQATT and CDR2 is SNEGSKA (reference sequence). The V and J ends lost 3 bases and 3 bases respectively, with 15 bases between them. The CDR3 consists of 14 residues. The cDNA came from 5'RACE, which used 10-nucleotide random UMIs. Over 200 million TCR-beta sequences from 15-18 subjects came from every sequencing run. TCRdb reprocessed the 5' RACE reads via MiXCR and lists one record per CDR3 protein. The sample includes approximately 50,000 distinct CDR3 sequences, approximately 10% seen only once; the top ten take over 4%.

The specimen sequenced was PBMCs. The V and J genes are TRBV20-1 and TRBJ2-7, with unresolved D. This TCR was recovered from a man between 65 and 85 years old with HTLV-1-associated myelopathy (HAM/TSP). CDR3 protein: CSARSLLPVYEQYF. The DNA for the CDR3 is TGCAGTGCTAGGTCCCTGTTACCCGTCTACGAGCAGTACTTC.